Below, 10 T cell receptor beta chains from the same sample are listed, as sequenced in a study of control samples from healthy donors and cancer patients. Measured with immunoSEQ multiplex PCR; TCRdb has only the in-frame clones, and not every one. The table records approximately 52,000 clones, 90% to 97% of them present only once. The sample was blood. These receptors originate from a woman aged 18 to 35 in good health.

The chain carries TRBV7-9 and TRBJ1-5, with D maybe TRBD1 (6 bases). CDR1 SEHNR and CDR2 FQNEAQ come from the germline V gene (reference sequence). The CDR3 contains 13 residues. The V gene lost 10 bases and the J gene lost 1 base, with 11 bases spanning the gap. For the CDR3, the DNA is TGTGCCACTCAGGGGTTAAGCAATCAGCCCCAGCATTTT. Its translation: CATQGLSNQPQHF. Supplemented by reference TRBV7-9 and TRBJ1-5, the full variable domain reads DTGVSQNPRHKITKRGQNVTFRCDPISEHNRLYWYRQTLGQGPEFLTYFQNEAQLEKSRLLSDRFSAERPKGSFSTLEIQRTEQGDSAMYLCATQGLSNQPQHFGDGTRLSIL.

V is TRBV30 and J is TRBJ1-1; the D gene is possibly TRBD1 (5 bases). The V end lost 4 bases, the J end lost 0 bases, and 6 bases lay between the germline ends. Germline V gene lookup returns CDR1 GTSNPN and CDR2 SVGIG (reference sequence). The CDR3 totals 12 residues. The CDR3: CAWTGLNTEAFF. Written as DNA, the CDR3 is TGTGCCTGGACGGGACTGAACACTGAAGCTTTCTTT. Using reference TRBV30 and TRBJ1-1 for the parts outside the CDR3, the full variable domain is SQTIHQWPATLVQPVGSPLSLECTVEGTSNPNLYWYRQAAGRGLQLLFYSVGIGQISSEVPQNLSASRPQDRQFILSSKKLLLSDSGFYLCAWTGLNTEAFFGQGTRLTVV.

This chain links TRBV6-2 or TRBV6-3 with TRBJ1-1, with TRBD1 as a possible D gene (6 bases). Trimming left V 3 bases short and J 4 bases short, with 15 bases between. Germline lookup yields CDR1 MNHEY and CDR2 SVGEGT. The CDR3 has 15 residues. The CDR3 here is CASSYLQEGGTEAFF. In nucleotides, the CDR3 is TGTGCCAGCAGTTATCTGCAGGAAGGGGGCACTGAAGCTTTCTTT.

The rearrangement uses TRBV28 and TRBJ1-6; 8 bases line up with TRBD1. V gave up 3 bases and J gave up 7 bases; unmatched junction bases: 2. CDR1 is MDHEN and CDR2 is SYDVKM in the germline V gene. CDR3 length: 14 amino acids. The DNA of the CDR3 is TGTGCCAGCAGTTTGACAGGGGTCAATTCACCCCTCCACTTT. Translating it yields CASSLTGVNSPLHF.

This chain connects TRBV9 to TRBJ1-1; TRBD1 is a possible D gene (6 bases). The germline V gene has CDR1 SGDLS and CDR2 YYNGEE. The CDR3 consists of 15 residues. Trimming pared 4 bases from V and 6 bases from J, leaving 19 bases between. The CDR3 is CASSPLGGRPAEAFF. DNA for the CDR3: TGTGCCAGCAGCCCTCTGGGGGGGCGCCCCGCTGAAGCTTTCTTT.

CDR3 nucleotide sequence: TGTGCCAGTAGTCCACGCCGGGACACCGGGACTGAAGCTTTCTTT. Its translation is CASSPRRDTGTEAFF. The chain combines TRBV19 with TRBJ1-1, with a possible D match to TRBD1 (6 bases). The CDR3 is 15 residues long. Deletions cut 5 bases from V and 5 bases from J, with 18 bases between. Per germline, CDR1 LNHDA and CDR2 SQIVND (reference sequence). The entire variable domain, with the rest obtained from reference TRBV19 and TRBJ1-1, is as follows: DGGITQSPKYLFRKEGQNVTLSCEQNLNHDAMYWYRQDPGQGLRLIYYSQIVNDFQKGDIAEGYSVSREKKESFPLTVTSAQKNPTAFYLCASSPRRDTGTEAFFGQGTRLTVV.

This CDR3 is CAWSRRSRTIEAFF. CDR3 sequence (DNA): TGTGCCTGGAGTAGGCGGTCACGGACTATTGAAGCTTTCTTT. V gene TRBV30 combines with J gene TRBJ1-1; D ambiguous. The ends were cut back, 2 bases at V and 7 bases at J, with 17 bases in the middle. Germline V CDR1 and CDR2: GTSNPN, SVGIG (reference sequence). CDR3 size: 14 residues.

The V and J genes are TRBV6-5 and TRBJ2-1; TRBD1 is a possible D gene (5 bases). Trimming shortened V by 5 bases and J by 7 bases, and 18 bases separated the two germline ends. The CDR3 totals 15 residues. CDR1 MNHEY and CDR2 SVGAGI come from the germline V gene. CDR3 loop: CASSLLTVTTNEQFF. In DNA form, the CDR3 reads TGTGCCAGCAGTCTCCTGACAGTCACTACGAATGAGCAGTTCTTC.

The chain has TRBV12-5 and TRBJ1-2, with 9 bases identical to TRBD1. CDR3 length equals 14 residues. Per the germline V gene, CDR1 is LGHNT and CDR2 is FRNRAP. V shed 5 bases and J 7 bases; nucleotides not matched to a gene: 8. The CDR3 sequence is CASGPGQGFSGYTF. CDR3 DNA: TGTGCTAGTGGTCCCGGACAGGGGTTTAGTGGCTACACCTTC.

The CDR3 reads CASSQRDRGGGYTF. In DNA, the CDR3 is TGTGCCAGCAGCCAACGGGACAGGGGAGGCGGCTACACCTTC. The chain combines TRBV3-1 (or the pseudogene TRBV3-2) with TRBJ1-2; 10 nucleotides align to TRBD1. The ends lost 2 bases at V and 8 bases at J; junction bases unmatched: 5. The CDR3 loop spans 14 amino acids. Germline CDR1 and CDR2: LGHDT and YNNKEL (reference sequence).